These 13 T cell receptor beta chains were sequenced from one sample in a study of cytotoxic CD8 clonotypes in ibrutinib-treated CLL. Sequencing was performed with immunoSEQ multiplex PCR; in TCRdb, only in-frame clones are kept and a portion is missing. The sample yields fewer than 100,000 clones, about 85% seen once. Sequences were derived from PBMCs, sampled after 12 months of ibrutinib treatment. These receptors all come from a human donor with chronic lymphocytic leukemia.

The chain carries TRBV20-1 and TRBJ2-5; no reliable D call. The germline V gene encodes CDR1 DFQATT and CDR2 SNEGSKA (reference sequence). This CDR3 region has 11 residues. Trimming removed 5 bases from V and 7 bases from J, with 11 bases in between. Here the CDR3 reads CSAHRQPTQYF. Here the CDR3 DNA reads TGCAGTGCTCATCGCCAGCCGACCCAGTACTTC.

The chain has TRBV19 and TRBJ2-1; possible D gene TRBD2, 6 bases. V lost 8 bases and J 6 bases, leaving 20 bases between the germline ends. Germline V gene sequence: CDR1 LNHDA, CDR2 SQIVND (reference sequence). This CDR3 has 15 amino acids. The CDR3 DNA follows: TGTGCCAGTGGGGTAATCGGGGGACTCACCAATGAGCAGTTCTTC. Protein: CASGVIGGLTNEQFF.

This clone has a handful of counts. V usage is TRBV14 and J usage is TRBJ2-7; unclear D gene. Germline values: CDR1 SGHDN, CDR2 FVKESK. The CDR3 extends over 17 amino acids. Trimming shortened V by 2 bases and J by 2 bases, and 19 bases separated the two germline ends. CDR3 residues: CASSQRLHTRKTYEQYF. The DNA of the CDR3 is TGTGCCAGCAGCCAACGGTTGCACACCCGAAAAACCTACGAGCAGTACTTC.

This chain joins TRBV28 and TRBJ1-2; no reliable D call. Germline values: CDR1 MDHEN, CDR2 SYDVKM. The CDR3 covers 15 residues. V was clipped by 5 bases and J by 7 bases, with 20 bases between them. Here the CDR3 DNA reads TGTGCCAGCAGTCCCTCGATCATCCTCCTCCTTGGCTACACCTTC. Translation gives CASSPSIILLLGYTF.

The chain is built from TRBV5-6 and TRBJ2-7; 10 bases match TRBD2. J was trimmed by 2 bases and V by 2 bases; bases with no gene match: 10. The germline V gene encodes CDR1 SGHDT and CDR2 YYEEEE. The CDR3 is 17 residues long. The CDR3 is CASSFLAGDPATYEQYF. The CDR3 DNA reads TGTGCCAGCAGCTTTCTAGCGGGAGACCCTGCGACCTACGAGCAGTACTTC.

Of note for this clone: At the DNA level, this CDR3 is encoded by other sequences in the same sample as well. This sequence joins TRBV7-6 and TRBJ1-1; D remains unclear. Germline values: CDR1 SGHVS, CDR2 FNYEAQ. The ends were cut back, 1 base at V and 1 base at J, with 10 bases in the middle. CDR3 length equals 15 residues. CDR3 in DNA: TGTGCCAGCAGCTTAGAAACGGGGAGGAACACTGAAGCTTTCTTT. Protein sequence: CASSLETGRNTEAFF.

This chain joins TRBV19 and TRBJ2-2; D remains unclear. Germline V lookup: CDR1 LNHDA, CDR2 SQIVND (reference sequence). Trimming took off 0 bases at V and 9 bases at J, with 5 bases between the two ends. This CDR3 region has 12 residues. DNA for the CDR3: TGTGCCAGTAGTATAGAAGGTCGGGAGCTGTTTTTT. Its translation is CASSIEGRELFF.

This clone was counted once. The chain recombines TRBV7-3 with TRBJ2-7; no firm D call. With 5 bases removed from V and 9 bases from J, the gap between germline ends came to 17 bases. Germline values: CDR1 SGHTA, CDR2 FQGTGA. CDR3 size: 13 residues. In DNA, the CDR3 is TGTGCCAGCAGCCCCTATCCCTCAGGCGGGCAGTACTTC. Translation gives CASSPYPSGGQYF. Looking up the rest from reference TRBV7-3 and TRBJ2-7 gives the full variable domain: GAGVSQTPSNKVTEKGKYVELRCDPISGHTALYWYRQSLGQGPEFLIYFQGTGAADDSGLPNDRFFAVRPEGSVSTLKIQRTERGDSAVYLCASSPYPSGGQYFGPGTRLTVT.

The V gene is TRBV7-3, the J gene TRBJ1-2; 8 positions match TRBD1. The CDR3 has 14 amino acids. The germline CDR1 and CDR2 sequences are SGHTA and FQGTGA. The V gene end was trimmed by 5 bases and the J gene end by 4 bases; junction bases not matched to a gene: 6. CDR3 DNA: TGTGCCAGCAGCCCCCGGACAGGGACCTATGGCTACACCTTC. Translated, it gives CASSPRTGTYGYTF.

Here the CDR3 DNA reads TGTGCCAGCTCACCGACCAGCGGCGGGACAGCGGCAGAGACCCAGTACTTC. Its protein is CASSPTSGGTAAETQYF. The chain joins TRBV18 to TRBJ2-5; maybe TRBD1 (7 bases). Germline V lookup: CDR1 KGHSH, CDR2 LQKENI. V was pared by 3 bases and J by 4 bases, with 21 bases between. The CDR3 consists of 17 residues. Using reference TRBV18 and TRBJ2-5 for the parts outside the CDR3, the full variable domain is NAGVMQNPRHLVRRRGQEARLRCSPMKGHSHVYWYRQLPEEGLKFMVYLQKENIIDESGMPKERFSAEFPKEGPSILRIQQVVRGDSAAYFCASSPTSGGTAAETQYFGPGTRLLVL.

Turning to this clone: Other DNA sequences from this sample encode an identical CDR3 as well. The chain joins TRBV7-3 to TRBJ2-2; D not certain. The CDR3 totals 14 residues. Trimming cost V 1 base and J 2 bases, with 5 bases left between them. CDR1 is SGHTA and CDR2 is FQGTGA in the germline V gene. DNA for the CDR3: TGTGCCAGCAGCTTAAGCGGAAACACCGGGGAGCTGTTTTTT. Its protein product is CASSLSGNTGELFF.

The V gene is TRBV28, the J gene TRBJ1-2, with D uncertain. This CDR3 spans 12 amino acids. Trimming stripped 3 bases from V and 7 bases from J, with 9 bases between. Germline assignment: CDR1 MDHEN and CDR2 SYDVKM. CDR3 sequence (DNA): TGTGCCAGCAGTTTCCCAGAGGGTGGCTACACCTTC. This encodes CASSFPEGGYTF.

The CDR3 DNA reads as TGTGCCAGCAGTGCCCGGGATGATTCACCCCTCCACTTT. Protein sequence: CASSARDDSPLHF. The chain employs TRBV6-4 and TRBJ1-6; D is undetermined. The V gene's germline CDR1 is MRHNA and CDR2 SNTAGT. Trimming pared 4 bases from V and 8 bases from J, leaving 9 bases between. The CDR3 consists of 13 residues.